The next 28 T cell receptor beta chains were all read from a single sample in a study of pediatric ulcerative colitis. Only in-frame clones appear in the TCRdb table, and some are missing; sequencing was by immunoSEQ multiplex PCR. The sample carries roughly 70,000 clones, about nine tenths recorded once. Material for sequencing was blood. The source is a boy aged 5 to 17 with severe ulcerative colitis.

The chain joins TRBV6-5 to TRBJ2-2; D possibly matches TRBD1 or TRBD2 (5 bases each). V lost 5 bases, J lost 4 bases, and 14 bases lay in between. This CDR3 has 15 residues. The germline V gene encodes CDR1 MNHEY and CDR2 SVGAGI. The chain's CDR3 is CASSSPGHTTGELFF. The CDR3 bases are TGTGCCAGCAGTAGCCCGGGGCACACCACCGGGGAGCTGTTTTTT.

The V call is TRBV7-2, the J call TRBJ1-4; weak D call: TRBD1 (6 bases). Germline values: CDR1 SGHTA, CDR2 FQGNSA. CDR3 size: 15 residues. Trimming took off 3 bases at V and 5 bases at J, with 13 bases between the two ends. CDR3 DNA: TGTGCCAGCAGCTTTCCGACAGGAGGAAATGAAAAACTGTTTTTT. This encodes CASSFPTGGNEKLFF.

CDR3 in amino acids: CASSLTPNQPQHF. The CDR3 DNA reads as TGTGCCAGCAGTTTAACACCCAATCAGCCCCAGCATTTT. V and J are TRBV27 and TRBJ1-5; the D is unclear. CDR1 and CDR2 from the germline V gene are MNHEY and SMNVEV (reference sequence). The CDR3 has 13 residues. Trimming pared 2 bases from V and 3 bases from J, leaving 5 bases between.

The genes are TRBV4-3 and TRBJ2-2, with D unresolved. CDR1 is LGHNA and CDR2 is YSLEER in the germline V gene. The CDR3 covers 16 residues. V gave up 0 bases and J gave up 3 bases, with 11 bases separating them. This chain's CDR3 is CASSQDRASDTGELFF. CDR3 sequence (DNA): TGCGCCAGCAGCCAAGATAGGGCTAGTGACACCGGGGAGCTGTTTTTT.

The chain has TRBV19 and TRBJ2-1; possibly TRBD2 for D (5 bases). V lost 5 bases and J lost 5, with 13 bases in between. From germline, CDR1 is LNHDA and CDR2 SQIVND (reference sequence). The CDR3 is 14 amino acids. CDR3 nucleotide sequence: TGTGCCAGTAGTTTTCCGGGAACCCACAATGAGCAGTTCTTC. Protein product: CASSFPGTHNEQFF.

This chain links TRBV11-3 with TRBJ2-1; no definite D call. Germline V gene lookup returns CDR1 SGHNT and CDR2 YENEEA. This CDR3 region has 14 residues. V was pared by 4 bases and J by 7 bases, with 14 bases between. CDR3 protein: CASSSPPALNEQFF. The CDR3 bases are TGTGCCAGCAGCTCGCCCCCAGCCCTTAATGAGCAGTTCTTC.

This chain links TRBV2 with TRBJ2-7; no firm D call. The CDR3 totals 13 residues. V was clipped by 4 bases and J by 5 bases, with 12 bases between them. Germline CDR1 reads SNHLY; CDR2 reads FYNNEI. CDR3 in amino acids: CASSGRLGDEQYF. The CDR3 region has the DNA TGTGCCAGCAGTGGCAGGCTTGGGGACGAGCAGTACTTC.

The chain joins TRBV7-9 to TRBJ1-1; D is uncertain. The CDR3 loop spans 14 amino acids. Trimming shortened V by 1 base and J by 6 bases, and 12 bases separated the two germline ends. Germline V CDR1 and CDR2: SEHNR, FQNEAQ (reference sequence). The CDR3 bases are TGTGCCAGCAGCTTAGAAGGAATAGTGGCTGAAGCTTTCTTT. This gives the protein CASSLEGIVAEAFF.

CDR3 sequence: CASSEELAGVFPDTQYF. In DNA form, the CDR3 reads TGTGCCAGCAGTGAAGAGTTAGCGGGAGTATTCCCAGATACGCAGTATTTT. The chain recombines TRBV6-1 with TRBJ2-3; 9 bases map to TRBD2. The CDR3 runs 17 residues. Trimming removed 1 base from V and 4 bases from J; junction bases left unmatched: 9. Germline V lookup: CDR1 MNHNS, CDR2 SASEGT.

This sequence joins TRBV9 and TRBJ1-2; D remains ambiguous. CDR3 length: 13 amino acids. Germline CDR1 and CDR2: SGDLS and YYNGEE. V was pared by 0 bases and J by 8 bases, with 11 bases between. The CDR3 protein is CASSVDGGYGYTF. Written as DNA, the CDR3 is TGTGCCAGCAGCGTAGACGGAGGGTACGGCTACACCTTC.

The rearrangement uses TRBV9 and TRBJ2-2; D perhaps matches TRBD2 (6 bases). The CDR3 has 17 amino acids. Germline V gene lookup returns CDR1 SGDLS and CDR2 YYNGEE. With 6 bases removed from V and 2 bases from J, the gap between germline ends came to 20 bases. CDR3 DNA sequence: TGTGCCAGCACCGATGTATTTGGGGGGACCAACACCGGGGAGCTGTTTTTT. It codes for CASTDVFGGTNTGELFF. The variable domain in full, completed from reference TRBV9 and TRBJ2-2, reads DSGVTQTPKHLITATGQRVTLRCSPRSGDLSVYWYQQSLDQGLQFLIQYYNGEERAKGNILERFSAQQFPDLHSELNLSSLELGDSALYFCASTDVFGGTNTGELFFGEGSRLTVL.

The chain has TRBV5-1 and TRBJ1-1; D gene ambiguous. V was pared by 3 bases and J by 1 base, with 10 bases between. The CDR3 extends over 14 amino acids. CDR1 and CDR2 (germline): SGHRS, YFSETQ. CDR3 region: CASSWAPGNTEAFF. The CDR3 coding sequence is TGCGCCAGCAGCTGGGCCCCAGGGAACACTGAAGCTTTCTTT.

V is TRBV5-8 and J is TRBJ2-7; D possibly corresponds to TRBD1 (6 bases). The CDR3 is 13 amino acids. CDR1 and CDR2 from the germline V gene are SGHTS and YDEGEE. The V end lost 5 bases, the J end lost 2 bases, and 11 bases lay between the germline ends. CDR3 amino acids: CASRGKGAYEQYF. The DNA for the CDR3 is TGTGCCAGCAGGGGCAAGGGGGCCTACGAGCAGTACTTC.

The V call is TRBV29-1, the J call TRBJ1-2, with a possible D match to TRBD1 (5 bases). Trimming left V 1 base short and J 0 bases short, with 15 bases between. The CDR3 extends over 16 amino acids. Looked up from germline, CDR1 is SQVTM and CDR2 is ANQGSEA. In nucleotides, the CDR3 is TGCAGCGTTGAAGGTTGGGACCGTCGAGCTAACTATGGCTACACCTTC. Translated, it gives CSVEGWDRRANYGYTF.

The chain joins TRBV4-2 to TRBJ2-3; D is uncertain. The CDR3 runs to 15 residues. Germline values: CDR1 LGHNA, CDR2 YNFKEQ. With 1 base removed from V and 4 bases from J, the gap between germline ends came to 12 bases. The CDR3 DNA reads as TGTGCCAGCAGCCAAGGACCGCCTGGCTCAGATACGCAGTATTTT. It encodes CASSQGPPGSDTQYF.

In DNA form, the CDR3 reads TGTGCCAGCAGCTCGGGACTAGCGGGAGGACAAGAGACCCAGTACTTC. Its protein is CASSSGLAGGQETQYF. This rearrangement joins TRBV4-2 to TRBJ2-5; TRBD2 matches at 15 bases. V lost 5 bases and J lost 2; bases outside the gene matches: 3. The germline gives CDR1 LGHNA, CDR2 YNFKEQ. The CDR3 loop spans 16 amino acids.

To note about this clone: The sample carries other DNA sequences with the same CDR3. The chain joins TRBV7-2 to TRBJ2-5, with 7 bases aligning to TRBD2. Germline-derived CDR1 and CDR2 are SGHTA and FQGNSA. The CDR3 spans 13 residues. J lost 5 bases, V lost 5 bases, and 5 bases had no gene match. In DNA, the CDR3 is TGTGCCAGCAGCCCAGGACTAGTTGAGACCCAGTACTTC. Translated: CASSPGLVETQYF. Full variable domain (missing parts from reference TRBV7-2 and TRBJ2-5): GAGVSQSPSNKVTEKGKDVELRCDPISGHTALYWYRQSLGQGLEFLIYFQGNSAPDKSGLPSDRFSAERTGGSVSTLTIQRTQQEDSAVYLCASSPGLVETQYFGPGTRLLVL.

J is TRBJ2-1 and V is TRBV4-1; 9 bases map to TRBD2. Germline V gene data show CDR1 as MGHRA and CDR2 as YSYEKL. The CDR3 loop spans 14 amino acids. Trimming removed 1 base from V and 9 bases from J; junction bases left unmatched: 4. The CDR3 spells CASSQGSGRTEQFF. The CDR3 DNA follows: TGCGCCAGCAGCCAAGGCAGCGGGAGGACTGAGCAGTTCTTC.

The sample holds a few counts of this clone. The rearrangement links TRBV25-1 to TRBJ1-1, with D possibly TRBD1 on 5 matching bases. The CDR3 sequence is 13 residues long. Between the trimmed V and J ends, which lost 5 bases and 7 bases, there was a span of 14 bases. CDR1 is MGHDK and CDR2 is SYGVNS in the germline V gene. The CDR3 bases are TGTGCCAGCAGTCCCCCAGGGAGTGGTGAAGCTTTCTTT. This gives the protein CASSPPGSGEAFF.

The gene calls are TRBV5-6 and TRBJ2-7; TRBD1 agrees at 7 bases. Per the germline V gene, CDR1 is SGHDT and CDR2 is YYEEEE. This CDR3 has 13 amino acids. J lost 2 bases, V lost 5 bases, and 4 bases had no gene match. In nucleotides, the CDR3 is TGTGCCAGCAGACCCGGACAGGCCTACGAGCAGTACTTC. Translation: CASRPGQAYEQYF.

This clone was detected only a few times. V and J are TRBV5-1 and TRBJ2-7; 7 nucleotides agree with TRBD1. Germline assignment: CDR1 SGHRS and CDR2 YFSETQ. Trimming at V came to 4 bases and at J to 1 base, leaving 5 bases not matched to a gene. This CDR3 has 14 amino acids. CDR3 sequence reads: CASSPPTGSYEQYF. DNA of the CDR3: TGCGCCAGCAGCCCTCCGACAGGGTCCTACGAGCAGTACTTC.

This clone has just one count. The V call is TRBV6-6, the J call TRBJ2-1, with TRBD2 identical over 12 bases. V was pared by 6 bases and J by 5 bases, with 8 bases of the junction left unmatched. The CDR3 extends over 16 amino acids. Germline CDR1 and CDR2: MNHNY and SVGAGI (reference sequence). CDR3 amino acids: CASSKLAGGINNEQFF. CDR3 sequence (DNA): TGTGCCAGCAGCAAGCTAGCGGGAGGGATAAACAATGAGCAGTTCTTC.

The chain links TRBV27 to TRBJ2-7, with TRBD2 matching 13 bases. V lost 5 bases to trimming and J lost 3 bases; unmatched junction nucleotides: 7. CDR3 length: 16 amino acids. Germline assignment: CDR1 MNHEY and CDR2 SMNVEV (reference sequence). The chain's CDR3 is CASSQRGLAGFYEQYF. CDR3 nucleotide sequence: TGTGCCAGCAGTCAACGGGGACTAGCGGGATTCTACGAGCAGTACTTC.

The chain has TRBV6-6 and TRBJ1-4; 7 nucleotides line up with TRBD1. Looked up from germline, CDR1 is MNHNY and CDR2 is SVGAGI (reference sequence). V was clipped by 5 bases and J by 3 bases; unmatched bases: 9. The CDR3 has 16 amino acids. The CDR3: CASSPRQGLSNEKLFF. The CDR3 region has the DNA TGTGCCAGCAGTCCCCGACAGGGACTCTCTAATGAAAAACTGTTTTTT.

The chain combines TRBV29-1 with TRBJ2-7; the D gene is possibly TRBD1 (6 bases). V lost 4 bases, J lost 1 base, and 14 bases lay in between. The CDR3 sequence is 14 residues long. Germline CDR1 reads SQVTM; CDR2 reads ANQGSEA. CDR3 sequence reads: CSVGMGHPSYEQYF. DNA for the CDR3: TGCAGCGTTGGGATGGGACACCCATCCTACGAGCAGTACTTC.

V gene TRBV27 combines with J gene TRBJ2-7; 8 bases are a match to TRBD1. The germline V gene has CDR1 MNHEY and CDR2 SMNVEV (reference sequence). This CDR3 region has 13 residues. V lost 5 bases, J lost 4 bases, and 4 bases stayed unmatched. CDR3: CASSPGGYYEQYF. CDR3 sequence (DNA): TGTGCCAGCAGTCCAGGGGGCTATTACGAGCAGTACTTC.

V usage is TRBV2 and J usage is TRBJ2-1; TRBD2 matches 8 bases. V dropped 6 bases and J dropped 0; count of bases not matched to a gene: 4. Germline loops: CDR1 SNHLY, CDR2 FYNNEI. The CDR3 spans 15 residues. CDR3 region: CASSHSGVSYNEQFF. CDR3 DNA sequence: TGTGCCAGCAGCCATAGCGGGGTCTCCTACAATGAGCAGTTCTTC.

V gene TRBV5-8 combines with J gene TRBJ1-1; D might be TRBD1 (5 bases). The V end was cut by 4 bases, the J end by 0 bases, with 13 bases between. The CDR3 runs to 15 residues. Germline-derived CDR1 and CDR2 are SGHTS and YDEGEE. The CDR3 loop reads CASSGDAGLNTEAFF. CDR3 DNA: TGTGCCAGCAGCGGGGACGCAGGGTTGAACACTGAAGCTTTCTTT.